What follows are 26 T cell receptor beta chains derived from one specimen sequenced in a study of CD8+ T cells in alopecia areata. Treatment of the sample: oral pan-JAK inhibitor, 5-10 mg twice daily. Extracted RNA was reverse transcribed into cDNA, the sequencing template. Clones were read by immunoSEQ multiplex PCR, and TCRdb kept only the in-frame ones, dropping some. Among about 110,000 clones listed, around 50% were seen once. The sample was CD8+ T cells sorted from blood, taken at week 24, from a patient treated with tofacitinib. The origin of the receptors is a human donor with alopecia areata.

This clone was seen only a few times. V is TRBV7-9 and J is TRBJ2-7; possibly TRBD1 for D (5 bases). The V and J ends lost 4 bases and 1 base respectively, with 17 bases between them. The CDR3 loop spans 16 amino acids. Germline V gene sequence: CDR1 SEHNR, CDR2 FQNEAQ (reference sequence). CDR3 residues: CASSSSDRDASYEQYF. The CDR3, as DNA: TGTGCCAGCAGCTCGTCCGACAGAGATGCTTCCTACGAGCAGTACTTC. The whole variable domain, remainder taken from reference TRBV7-9 and TRBJ2-7, is DTGVSQNPRHKITKRGQNVTFRCDPISEHNRLYWYRQTLGQGPEFLTYFQNEAQLEKSRLLSDRFSAERPKGSFSTLEIQRTEQGDSAMYLCASSSSDRDASYEQYFGPGTRLTVT.

The chain has TRBV7-9 and TRBJ2-7; 7 bases are shared with TRBD2. Per the germline V gene, CDR1 is SEHNR and CDR2 is FQNEAQ (reference sequence). CDR3 length: 14 residues. The junction had 6 bases not matched to a gene; V was cut back by 1 base and J by 6 bases. The CDR3 here is CASSLVGLRTEQYF. As DNA, the CDR3 is TGTGCCAGCAGCTTAGTGGGACTACGAACCGAGCAGTACTTC.

This chain uses TRBV29-1 with TRBJ2-1; 10 positions match TRBD2. This CDR3 is built from 15 residues. V shed 6 bases, J shed 1 base, and the junction held 6 bases outside the gene matches. Germline V CDR1 and CDR2: SQVTM, ANQGSEA. CDR3 in amino acids: CSVVSGGASYNEQFF. The CDR3 DNA follows: TGCAGCGTGGTCAGCGGGGGGGCGTCCTACAATGAGCAGTTCTTC.

This chain uses TRBV13 with TRBJ1-6; 8 bases align to TRBD1. Losses at the gene ends were 5 bases for V and 0 bases for J; bases not matched to a gene: 3. The CDR3 totals 16 residues. Germline-derived CDR1 and CDR2 are PRHDT and FYEKMQ (reference sequence). The CDR3 here is CASSITGGSYNSPLHF. The CDR3 DNA reads TGTGCCAGCAGCATAACAGGGGGCTCCTATAATTCACCCCTCCACTTT.

The chain has TRBV27 and TRBJ2-7; perhaps TRBD2 as D (5 bases). The germline V gene has CDR1 MNHEY and CDR2 SMNVEV (reference sequence). V was shortened by 8 bases and J by 2 bases, with 13 bases between the two germline ends. The CDR3 spans 13 residues. CDR3 protein: CASRGLQTYEQYF. In DNA, the CDR3 is TGTGCCAGCCGAGGGTTGCAAACCTACGAGCAGTACTTC.

This clone was observed a few times. The CDR3 reads CASSWGSYEQYF. CDR3 bases: TGTGCCAGCAGCTGGGGCTCCTACGAGCAGTACTTC. The chain is built from TRBV28 and TRBJ2-7; D remains unclear. Germline values: CDR1 MDHEN, CDR2 SYDVKM. V lost 6 bases, J lost 0 bases, and 6 bases lay in between. The CDR3 spans 12 residues. The full variable domain, rest sourced from reference TRBV28 and TRBJ2-7, is DVKVTQSSRYLVKRTGEKVFLECVQDMDHENMFWYRQDPGLGLRLIYFSYDVKMKEKGDIPEGYSVSREKKERFSLILESASTNQTSMYLCASSWGSYEQYFGPGTRLTVT.

This clone was detected only a few times. V is TRBV30 and J is TRBJ2-7; 10 bases are shared with TRBD1. The CDR3 runs 11 residues. Losses at the gene ends were 5 bases for V and 6 bases for J; bases not matched to a gene: 1. Germline CDR1 GTSNPN, CDR2 SVGIG (reference sequence). This CDR3 is CAWDRGLEQYF. DNA for the CDR3: TGTGCCTGGGACAGGGGGCTCGAGCAGTACTTC.

The chain uses TRBV6-6 and TRBJ1-4, with D unresolved. Germline lookup yields CDR1 MNHNY and CDR2 SVGAGI (reference sequence). V was cut by 0 bases and J by 8 bases, with 4 bases left in between. The CDR3 is 12 amino acids. CDR3 nucleotides: TGTGCCAGCAGTTACTCGGACGAAAAACTGTTTTTT. Amino acid sequence: CASSYSDEKLFF.

This chain links TRBV4-1 with TRBJ2-5; maybe TRBD2 (6 bases). Deletions cut 4 bases from V and 5 bases from J, with 14 bases between. Looked up from germline, CDR1 is MGHRA and CDR2 is YSYEKL. CDR3 length: 14 amino acids. CDR3 bases: TGCGCCAGCAGCCTCCTGGATGGGAGGGAGACCCAGTACTTC. Amino acids: CASSLLDGRETQYF.

This chain uses TRBV11-2 with TRBJ2-5, with 9 bases aligning to TRBD2. Per the germline V gene, CDR1 is SGHAT and CDR2 is FQNNGV. After removal of 3 bases from V and 0 bases from J, the junction contained 8 bases not matched to a gene. CDR3 length: 17 residues. CDR3 residues: CASSFVPSGAYQETQYF. The DNA of the CDR3 is TGTGCCAGCAGCTTTGTCCCTAGCGGGGCCTACCAAGAGACCCAGTACTTC.

This clone was detected only a few times. The rearrangement joins TRBV20-1 to TRBJ2-1, with TRBD2 identical over 8 bases. CDR3 size: 11 residues. CDR1 and CDR2 (germline): DFQATT, SNEGSKA (reference sequence). The CDR3 region has the DNA TGCAGCGGGGGGGCCTGGGATGAGCAGTTCTTC. Its protein is CSGGAWDEQFF.

The chain links TRBV13 to TRBJ2-7; D is uncertain. The length of the CDR3 is 12 residues. Deletions cut 5 bases from V and 6 bases from J, with 11 bases between. Per germline, CDR1 PRHDT and CDR2 FYEKMQ (reference sequence). CDR3 sequence (DNA): TGTGCCAGCAGCCCCGAACATGGCGAGCAGTACTTC. Its protein is CASSPEHGEQYF.

This clone was observed a handful of times. The chain carries TRBV5-1 and TRBJ2-6; no firm D call. The CDR3 loop spans 16 amino acids. V shed 1 base and J shed 4 bases, with 12 bases lying between them. CDR1 SGHRS and CDR2 YFSETQ come from the germline V gene. The CDR3 sequence: CASSLTSLRGANVLTF. CDR3 DNA: TGCGCCAGCAGCTTGACATCACTCCGAGGGGCCAACGTCCTGACTTTC.

Here the CDR3 DNA reads TGCGCCAGCAGCCCTCTCAAGGGGCGCACGGATTCTGGTGGCTACACCTTC. As protein: CASSPLKGRTDSGGYTF. The rearrangement joins TRBV4-1 to TRBJ1-2, with D possibly matching TRBD1 (5 bases). Germline values: CDR1 MGHRA, CDR2 YSYEKL. V shed 4 bases and J shed 7 bases, with 25 bases lying between them. The CDR3 has 17 residues.

The CDR3 loop reads CASSGTGTSGEETQYF. CDR3 nucleotide sequence: TGCGCCAGCAGCGGAACCGGGACTAGCGGAGAAGAGACCCAGTACTTC. The chain combines TRBV5-1 with TRBJ2-5; 11 nucleotides align to TRBD2. This CDR3 spans 16 amino acids. Losses at the gene ends were 4 bases for V and 3 bases for J; bases not matched to a gene: 8. Germline V gene data show CDR1 as SGHRS and CDR2 as YFSETQ.

V gene TRBV5-6 combines with J gene TRBJ2-7; D is uncertain. This CDR3 spans 13 amino acids. The germline V and J ends were trimmed by 3 bases and 0 bases, with 7 bases remaining between them. CDR1 and CDR2 from the germline V gene are SGHDT and YYEEEE. The CDR3 is CASSSVSSYEQYF. The CDR3 DNA sequence: TGTGCCAGCAGCTCGGTGAGCTCCTACGAGCAGTACTTC. Full variable domain (outside the CDR3, taken from reference TRBV5-6 and TRBJ2-7): DAGVTQSPTHLIKTRGQQVTLRCSPKSGHDTVSWYQQALGQGPQFIFQYYEEEERQRGNFPDRFSGHQFPNYSSELNVNALLLGDSALYLCASSSVSSYEQYFGPGTRLTVT.

This sequence joins TRBV19 and TRBJ2-7, with D possibly matching TRBD1 (6 bases). Germline CDR1 is LNHDA and CDR2 is SQIVND (reference sequence). V lost 6 bases and J lost 4, with 16 bases in between. CDR3 length equals 14 residues. DNA for the CDR3: TGTGCCAGTAGAAGAACAGGGTCGGGGTACGAGCAGTACTTC. It translates to CASRRTGSGYEQYF.

The genes are TRBV29-1 and TRBJ1-2; D is possibly TRBD1 (6 bases). Trimming took off 7 bases at V and 2 bases at J, with 14 bases between the two ends. The CDR3 spans 13 residues. The germline CDR1 and CDR2 sequences are SQVTM and ANQGSEA. Here the CDR3 DNA reads TGCAGCGCCTCGGACAGCTTAAACTATGGCTACACCTTC. Amino acids: CSASDSLNYGYTF. Full variable domain (remainder filled in from reference TRBV29-1 and TRBJ1-2): SAVISQKPSRDICQRGTSLTIQCQVDSQVTMMFWYRQQPGQSLTLIATANQGSEATYESGFVIDKFPISRPNLTFSTLTVSNMSPEDSSIYLCSASDSLNYGYTFGSGTRLTVV.

This clone was counted only a few times. This sample also contains other DNA sequences that code for the same CDR3. The V gene is TRBV6-5, the J gene TRBJ2-3, with D maybe TRBD2 (6 bases). V was shortened by 0 bases and J by 4 bases, with 8 bases between the two germline ends. CDR1 and CDR2 from the germline V gene are MNHEY and SVGAGI. The length of the CDR3 is 14 residues. DNA for the CDR3: TGTGCCAGCAGTTACTCAGGGGAGGCAGATACGCAGTATTTT. Its protein product is CASSYSGEADTQYF.

This clone was seen more than once but under ten times. Other DNA sequences in this sample translate to the same CDR3. The chain combines TRBV29-1 with TRBJ1-1; D is undetermined. CDR1 SQVTM and CDR2 ANQGSEA come from the germline V gene. Trimming shortened V by 1 base and J by 1 base, and 4 bases separated the two germline ends. The CDR3 is made up of 12 amino acids. The CDR3 DNA reads as TGCAGCGTTGAAGGGGAGAACACTGAAGCTTTCTTT. Its translation is CSVEGENTEAFF. Together with reference TRBV29-1 and TRBJ1-1, the CDR3 gives the full variable domain: SAVISQKPSRDICQRGTSLTIQCQVDSQVTMMFWYRQQPGQSLTLIATANQGSEATYESGFVIDKFPISRPNLTFSTLTVSNMSPEDSSIYLCSVEGENTEAFFGQGTRLTVV.

The chain recombines TRBV6-6 with TRBJ2-1, with D perhaps TRBD1 or TRBD2 (5 bases each). CDR1 is MNHNY, CDR2 SVGAGI, per germline (reference sequence). The CDR3 runs to 10 residues. Trimming cost V 10 bases and J 8 bases, with 9 bases left between them. The CDR3 sequence is CATEGHEQFF. As DNA, the CDR3 is TGTGCCACCGAGGGACATGAGCAGTTCTTC.

The chain employs TRBV27 and TRBJ2-7, with D maybe TRBD2 (5 bases). Trimming pared 6 bases from V and 7 bases from J, leaving 10 bases between. This CDR3 contains 11 residues. CDR1 is MNHEY and CDR2 is SMNVEV in the germline V gene (reference sequence). The CDR3 is CASRDSWEQYF. The CDR3 bases are TGTGCCAGCAGGGACTCTTGGGAGCAGTACTTC.

This clone was picked up a small number of times. The chain has TRBV30 and TRBJ1-2; unclear D gene. Trimming took off 4 bases at V and 4 bases at J, with 13 bases between the two ends. The CDR3 is 13 amino acids. From germline, CDR1 is GTSNPN and CDR2 SVGIG (reference sequence). As DNA, the CDR3 is TGTGCCTGGAACTTATGGCCCGCCTATGGCTACACCTTC. Protein sequence: CAWNLWPAYGYTF.

This chain uses TRBV15 with TRBJ2-6; 7 bases match TRBD2. V gave up 3 bases and J gave up 0 bases; unmatched junction bases: 2. The CDR3 has 16 residues. Germline CDR1 and CDR2: LNHNV and YYDKDF (reference sequence). The CDR3: CATSRRTSSGANVLTF. The CDR3 DNA reads TGTGCCACCAGCAGGAGGACTAGCTCTGGGGCCAACGTCCTGACTTTC.

Only a few counts were recorded for this clone. V usage is TRBV30 and J usage is TRBJ1-1, with unresolved D. The CDR3 has 12 residues. CDR1 and CDR2 from the germline V gene are GTSNPN and SVGIG (reference sequence). The V end was cut by 4 bases, the J end by 2 bases, with 8 bases between. The CDR3, as DNA: TGTGCCTGGATGTCGAGCAACACTGAAGCTTTCTTT. As protein: CAWMSSNTEAFF.

A note on this clone: Other DNA variants within this sample encode the same CDR3. The genes are TRBV27 and TRBJ1-1; D remains unclear. Trimming removed 2 bases at V and 0 bases at J, with 7 bases between. CDR1 and CDR2 from the germline V gene are MNHEY and SMNVEV (reference sequence). The CDR3 contains 14 residues. The DNA of the CDR3 is TGTGCCAGCAGTTTAAGCAGCCTGAACACTGAAGCTTTCTTT. Translation: CASSLSSLNTEAFF.